This T cell receptor (beta chain) was retrieved from a study of T-cell reconstitution after alpha-beta-depleted transplantation in children. The CDR3 runs to 14 residues. CDR1 and CDR2 from the germline V gene are DFQATT and SNEGSKA (reference sequence). The V end lost 6 bases, the J end lost 0 bases, and 12 bases lay between the germline ends. During its preparation, the TCRbeta library received unique molecular identifiers. TCRdb reanalysed the PCR reads using MiXCR and keeps one entry per CDR3 protein. The table shows approximately 240,000 distinct CDR3 sequences, with about a tenth occurring only once.

This material consisted of PBMCs from the stem cell graft donor, taken from the stem cell graft. V is TRBV20-1 and J is TRBJ2-1; weak D call: TRBD2 (6 bases). The sequence came from a human donor who donated a stem cell graft to a child with acute lymphoblastic leukemia. The CDR3 sequence is CSAHRGSSYNEQFF. DNA of the CDR3: TGCAGTGCCCACCGGGGGAGCTCCTACAATGAGCAGTTCTTC.